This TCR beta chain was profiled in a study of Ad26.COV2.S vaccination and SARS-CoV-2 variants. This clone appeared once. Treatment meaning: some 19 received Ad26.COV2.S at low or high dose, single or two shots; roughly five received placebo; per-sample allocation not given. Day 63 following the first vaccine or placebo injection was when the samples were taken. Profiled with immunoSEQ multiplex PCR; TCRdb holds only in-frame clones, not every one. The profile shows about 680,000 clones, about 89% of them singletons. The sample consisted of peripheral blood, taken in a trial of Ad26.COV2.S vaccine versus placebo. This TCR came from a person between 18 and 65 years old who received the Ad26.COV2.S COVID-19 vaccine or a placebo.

The CDR3 region has the DNA TGTGCCAGCAGCCCACGGGCGGTCTGGTCGAACGAGCAGTACTTC. Translation gives CASSPRAVWSNEQYF. The rearrangement links TRBV27 to TRBJ2-7; D remains unclear. Trimming left V 6 bases short and J 5 bases short, with 20 bases between. Germline assignment: CDR1 MNHEY and CDR2 SMNVEV (reference sequence). This CDR3 has 15 residues.